This TCR beta chain was identified in a study of blood T cell repertoires in COVID-19. Across the study: There were acute and convalescent COVID-19 samples, and they came from the United States, Italy and Spain. The cDNA or gDNA used as material had been derived from T cells, B-cell-depleted T cells, or PBMCs.

How the authors handled the data: How many nucleated cells were present was estimated from reference gene primer amplification. The method was immunoSEQ multiplex PCR; TCRdb's version includes in-frame clones alone and lacks a portion of them. V, J and clone size are those of that table, while D and trimming were read from the DNA. The sample lists fewer than 200,000 clones, approximately 86% seen once, with about 2.5% in the top ten. Trimming removed 5 bases at V and 7 bases at J, with 9 bases between. Germline lookup yields CDR1 SGHTA and CDR2 FQGNSA. The CDR3 runs 13 residues. The Seattle patients, enrolled during active infection, were followed longitudinally.

This receptor was identified in an elderly woman with COVID-19, enrolled during active disease. The rearrangement joins TRBV7-2 to TRBJ1-6; TRBD1 is a possible D gene (5 bases). The sample consisted of peripheral blood. The CDR3 loop is CASSAGQNSPLHF. In DNA form, the CDR3 reads TGTGCCAGCAGCGCAGGACAAAATTCACCCCTCCACTTT.